The T cell receptor beta chain described here comes from a study of response to subunit inactivated influenza vaccine. Study results and limitations: Authors suggested each seasonal flu vaccination may recruit only limited numbers of new T cells.

Of note for this clonotype: The antigen remains unidentified.

A single record per CDR3 protein comes from TCRdb applying MiXCR to the RT-PCR reads. The table records roughly 790,000 distinct CDR3 sequences, about 20% of them present only once. Per the germline V gene, CDR1 is SQVTM and CDR2 is ANQGSEA. CDR3 length equals 14 residues. Trimming cost V 0 bases and J 8 bases, with 13 bases left between them. This receptor was taken from a man aged 50 or older who received an inactivated influenza vaccine. The J gene is TRBJ1-4, the V gene TRBV29-1, with D perhaps matching TRBD1 (6 bases). The material sequenced was PBMCs from blood, taken more than 4 days after vaccination. This chain's CDR3 is CSVEDVGAREKLFF. CDR3 coding DNA: TGCAGCGTTGAAGATGTGGGGGCCCGAGAAAAACTGTTTTTT.